The 9 T cell receptor beta chains below come from one sample, sequenced in a study of blood T cell repertoires in COVID-19. Assay: immunoSEQ multiplex PCR; the TCRdb copy retains only in-frame clones and omits some. The data show about 280,000 clones, 90% seen once. The sample comprised PBMCs or T cells enriched from blood (not recorded which). All receptors come from a woman between 18 and 29 years old with acute COVID-19.

This chain connects TRBV5-5 to TRBJ2-3; TRBD1 agrees at 7 bases. This CDR3 spans 16 amino acids. Germline trimming cut 5 bases from V and 3 bases from J; bases unmatched to any gene: 12. Germline CDR1 is SGHKS and CDR2 is YYEKEE (reference sequence). The CDR3 DNA reads TGTGCCAGCAGACGCACCGGGACAGCGTTGACAGATACGCAGTATTTT. Its protein is CASRRTGTALTDTQYF.

The J gene is TRBJ2-7, the V gene TRBV5-1, with TRBD2 identical over 11 bases. This CDR3 region has 18 residues. Losses at the gene ends were 0 bases for V and 8 bases for J; bases not matched to a gene: 16. In germline, CDR1 is SGHRS, CDR2 YFSETQ. The CDR3 region has the DNA TGCGCCAGCAGCTTGGGGGGGATTAGCGGGAGGGCCAGCGGGAAGCAGTACTTC. Translating gives CASSLGGISGRASGKQYF.

This chain uses TRBV10-1 with TRBJ2-1; 14 bases agree with TRBD2. Trimming at V came to 3 bases and at J to 9 bases, leaving 4 bases not matched to a gene. The CDR3 extends over 15 amino acids. Germline CDR1 reads WNHNN; CDR2 reads SYGVQD (reference sequence). CDR3 protein: CASSDGLAGGSEQFF. CDR3 in DNA: TGCGCCAGCAGTGACGGACTAGCGGGAGGTAGTGAGCAGTTCTTC.

V and J are TRBV6-6 and TRBJ1-5; the match to TRBD1 covers 9 bases. The CDR3 has 17 amino acids. V lost 5 bases and J lost 4; bases outside the gene matches: 12. Germline loops: CDR1 MNHNY, CDR2 SVGAGI (reference sequence). CDR3 amino acids: CASSPRGQGSPNQPQHF. The CDR3 DNA reads TGTGCCAGCAGTCCTCGAGGACAGGGGAGCCCTAATCAGCCCCAGCATTTT.

DNA for the CDR3: TGCGCCAGCAGGAGAGGGACTAGCGGATTCACAGATACGCAGTATTTT. Residues: CASRRGTSGFTDTQYF. J is TRBJ2-3 and V is TRBV4-3; 11 bases agree with TRBD2. Germline trimming cut 6 bases from V and 2 bases from J; bases unmatched to any gene: 7. Looked up from germline, CDR1 is LGHNA and CDR2 is YSLEER. The CDR3 extends over 16 amino acids.

Regarding this clone: The same CDR3 is also encoded by other DNA sequences in this sample. The CDR3 coding sequence is TGTGCCAGCAGTTTGTCAGGGGGTGGAAACGAGCAGTACTTC. Protein product: CASSLSGGGNEQYF. The V call is TRBV28, the J call TRBJ2-7; 7 positions match TRBD1. Germline V gene data show CDR1 as MDHEN and CDR2 as SYDVKM. This CDR3 contains 14 residues. Trimming at V came to 3 bases and at J to 5 bases, leaving 7 bases not matched to a gene.

This clone was counted once. The chain employs TRBV21-1 and TRBJ1-6; the table calls TRBD1, which could not be checked here. TRBV21-1 is a pseudogene. This CDR3 is 16 amino acids long. In DNA, the CDR3 is TGTGCCAGCAGCGAGGCTGCGGACAGCCTAAATTCACCCCTCCACTTT. Translation gives CASSEAADSLNSPLHF.

This chain links TRBV5-6 with TRBJ1-1; 11 bases align to TRBD1. Per germline, CDR1 SGHDT and CDR2 YYEEEE. The CDR3 consists of 16 residues. The junction had 10 bases not matched to a gene; V was cut back by 4 bases and J by 5 bases. The CDR3 DNA is TGTGCCAGCAGCCAACCGGGACAGGGGGAAAGAACTGAAGCTTTCTTT. Its protein is CASSQPGQGERTEAFF.

The CDR3 loop is CSASGAGGNTDTQYF. CDR3 in DNA: TGCAGTGCTAGTGGAGCGGGAGGGAACACAGATACGCAGTATTTT. The J gene is TRBJ2-3, the V gene TRBV20-1; 10 nucleotides match TRBD2. Germline V gene sequence: CDR1 DFQATT, CDR2 SNEGSKA (reference sequence). Trimming cost V 3 bases and J 2 bases; bases outside gene matches: 5. The CDR3 totals 15 residues.